This TCR beta chain was retrieved from a study of beta chain features in type 1 diabetes. Study-wide results and limits: Significant though moderate, a shortening of TCRB CDR3s appeared in all four CD4+ subsets of Type 1 diabetes patients. Fewer junction insertions and more nucleotide deletions appeared in type 1 diabetes patients. There was no resolution here of whether HLA type influences TCRB rearrangement. Compared with healthy donors, patients appeared to share more similar naive, central memory and regulatory TCRB repertoires.

This CDR3 is 15 amino acids long. Germline V CDR1 and CDR2: ENHRY, SYGVKD. In its sample, this clone was seen a few times. The antigen remains undetermined. A junction end diverges from the germline sequence, so it may reflect a read error. Every isolated RNA sample was fully reverse transcribed, so sequencing captured expressed TCRB transcripts. Profiling relied on immunoSEQ multiplex PCR, and the TCRdb table lists in-frame clones only, not all of them. The data hold some 360,000 clones, with 8.5% to 10% observed a single time. This TCR was recovered from a man under 40 with type 1 diabetes. The sample taken for sequencing was central memory CD4+ T cells from blood. This chain uses TRBV10-3 with TRBJ2-3; D call uncertain. The CDR3 DNA reads as TGTGCCAGCAGTTCCTCAGGCTTCCTCACAGATACGCAGTATTTT. Translated: CASSSSGFLTDTQYF.